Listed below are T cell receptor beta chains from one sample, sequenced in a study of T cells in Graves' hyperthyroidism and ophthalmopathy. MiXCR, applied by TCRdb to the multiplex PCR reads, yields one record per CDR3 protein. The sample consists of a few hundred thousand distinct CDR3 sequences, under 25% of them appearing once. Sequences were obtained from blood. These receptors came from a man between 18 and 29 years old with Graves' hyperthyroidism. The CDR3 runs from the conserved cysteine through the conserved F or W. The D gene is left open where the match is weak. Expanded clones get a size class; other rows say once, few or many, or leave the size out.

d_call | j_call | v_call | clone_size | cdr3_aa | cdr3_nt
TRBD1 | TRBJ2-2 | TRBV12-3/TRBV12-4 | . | CASSLARDRVTGELFF | TGTGCCAGCAGTTTAGCGAGGGACAGGGTCACCGGGGAGCTGTTTTTT
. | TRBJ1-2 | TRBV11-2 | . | CASSTPTDFYGYTF | TGTGCCAGCAGCACCCCGACAGACTTTTATGGCTACACCTTC
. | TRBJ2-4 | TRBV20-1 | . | CSGGRENIQYF | TGCAGTGGAGGCAGGGAAAACATTCAGTACTTC
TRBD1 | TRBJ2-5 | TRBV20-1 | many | CSAAGLRDRAIQETQYF | TGCAGTGCTGCGGGCCTTAGGGACAGGGCCATCCAAGAGACCCAGTACTTC
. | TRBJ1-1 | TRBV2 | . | CASSEVPGLNTEAFF | TGTGCCAGCAGTGAAGTCCCAGGGCTAAACACTGAAGCTTTCTTT
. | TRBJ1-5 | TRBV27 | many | CASSLLGGAHSNQPQHF | TGTGCCAGCAGTCTACTCGGGGGGGCCCATAGCAATCAGCCCCAGCATTTT
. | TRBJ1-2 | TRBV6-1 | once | CASHPRGHGDGYTF | TGTGCCAGCCACCCTCGGGGGCATGGTGATGGCTACACCTTC
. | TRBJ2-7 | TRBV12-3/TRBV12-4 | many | CASSQERVRSYEQYF | TGTGCCAGCAGCCAAGAGAGGGTCAGGTCCTACGAGCAGTACTTC
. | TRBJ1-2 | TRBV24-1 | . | CATSDYNDGYTF | TGTGCCACCAGTGATTACAACGATGGCTACACCTTC
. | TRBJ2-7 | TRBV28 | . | CASSSRTDNYEQYF | TGTGCCAGCAGTTCCAGGACGGATAACTACGAGCAGTACTTC
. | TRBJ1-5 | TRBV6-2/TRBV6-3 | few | CASSYPELPQHF | TGTGCCAGCAGTTACCCGGAGCTTCCCCAGCATTTT
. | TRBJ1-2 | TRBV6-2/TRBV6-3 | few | CASSYPGTERRSDGYTF | TGTGCCAGCAGTTACCCGGGGACGGAGCGGCGTTCGGATGGCTACACCTTC
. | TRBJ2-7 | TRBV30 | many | CAWSVALSSYEQYF | TGTGCCTGGAGTGTAGCTCTGAGCTCCTACGAGCAGTACTTC
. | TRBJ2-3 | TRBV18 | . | CASSLEPTDTQYF | TGTGCCAGCTCACTCGAGCCAACAGATACGCAGTATTTT
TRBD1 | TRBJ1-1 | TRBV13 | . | CASLPGTGEWSTEAFF | TGTGCCAGCCTCCCCGGGACAGGGGAATGGAGCACTGAAGCTTTCTTT
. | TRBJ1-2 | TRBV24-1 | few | CATSDSQLYGYTF | TGTGCCACCAGTGACTCTCAACTCTATGGCTACACCTTC
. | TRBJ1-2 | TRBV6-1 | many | CASSPPDIGAFYGYTF | TGTGCCAGCAGTCCCCCTGACATAGGGGCGTTCTATGGCTACACCTTC
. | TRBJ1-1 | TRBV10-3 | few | CAIQEGHTEAFF | TGTGCCATACAGGAGGGCCACACTGAAGCTTTCTTT
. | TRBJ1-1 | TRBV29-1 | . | CSVRVSAGNTEAFF | TGCAGCGTTCGCGTGAGTGCCGGGAACACTGAAGCTTTCTTT
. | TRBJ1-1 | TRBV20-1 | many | CSARGRGTEAFF | TGCAGTGCTAGAGGCAGGGGTACTGAAGCTTTCTTT
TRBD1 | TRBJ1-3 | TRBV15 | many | CATTAGTGRNTIYF | TGTGCCACCACCGCCGGGACAGGGAGAAACACCATATATTTT
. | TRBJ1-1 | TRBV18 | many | CASEQGNTEAFF | TGTGCCAGCGAACAGGGGAACACTGAAGCTTTCTTT
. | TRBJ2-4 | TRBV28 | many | CASSPLDSKNIQYF | TGTGCCAGCAGCCCTCTTGACAGCAAAAACATTCAGTACTTC
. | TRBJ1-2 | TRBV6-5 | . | CASSSTSGGAGRGYTF | TGTGCCAGCAGTTCGACCAGCGGGGGGGCAGGAAGAGGCTACACCTTC
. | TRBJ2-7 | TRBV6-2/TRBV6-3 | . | CASSLGRVWEQYF | TGTGCCAGCAGCCTGGGAAGGGTTTGGGAGCAGTACTTC
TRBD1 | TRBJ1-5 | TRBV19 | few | CASSSRQGADQPQHF | TGTGCCAGTAGTTCTCGACAGGGGGCGGATCAGCCCCAGCATTTT
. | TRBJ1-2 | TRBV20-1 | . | CSAPPGRGRYGYTF | TGCAGTGCTCCTCCGGGTCGGGGGCGCTATGGCTACACCTTC
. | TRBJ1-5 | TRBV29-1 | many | CSVGGARNQPQHF | TGCAGCGTTGGGGGGGCCCGCAATCAGCCCCAGCATTTT
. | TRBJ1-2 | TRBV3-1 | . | CASSQGHLPNYGYTF | TGTGCCAGCAGCCAAGGGCACTTACCAAACTATGGCTACACCTTC
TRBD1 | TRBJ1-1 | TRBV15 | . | CATSRGTGDLNTEAFF | TGTGCCACCAGCAGAGGGACAGGGGATTTGAACACTGAAGCTTTCTTT
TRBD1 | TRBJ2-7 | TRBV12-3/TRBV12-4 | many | CASSVGQGGDEQYF | TGTGCCAGCAGTGTCGGACAGGGCGGCGACGAGCAGTACTTC
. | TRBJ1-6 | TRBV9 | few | CASSPGGAAGRPLHF | TGTGCCAGCAGCCCAGGAGGGGCGGCAGGGCGACCCCTCCACTTT
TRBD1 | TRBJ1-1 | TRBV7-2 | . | CASAGTGGWEAFF | TGTGCCAGCGCCGGGACAGGGGGCTGGGAAGCTTTCTTT
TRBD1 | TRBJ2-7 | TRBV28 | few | CASRWAGQGDEQYF | TGTGCCAGCCGATGGGCGGGACAGGGGGACGAGCAGTACTTC
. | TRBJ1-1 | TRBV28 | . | CASSLWDGNTEAFF | TGTGCCAGCAGCCTTTGGGACGGGAACACTGAAGCTTTCTTT
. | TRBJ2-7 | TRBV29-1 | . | CSVKVREHDQYF | TGCAGCGTTAAAGTCAGGGAACACGATCAGTACTTC
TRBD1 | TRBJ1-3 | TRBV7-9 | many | CASSPREGAGNTIYF | TGTGCCAGCAGCCCAAGGGAGGGGGCCGGAAACACCATATATTTT
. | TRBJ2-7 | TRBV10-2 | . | CASSDQAGRLSDEQYF | TGCGCCAGCAGTGATCAGGCAGGGCGGTTAAGCGACGAGCAGTACTTC
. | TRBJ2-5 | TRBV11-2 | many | CASSLFEWGTQYF | TGTGCCAGCAGCTTATTTGAGTGGGGGACCCAGTACTTC
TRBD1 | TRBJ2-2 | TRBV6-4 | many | CASSSGTDTGELFF | TGTGCCAGCAGCTCCGGGACAGACACCGGGGAGCTGTTTTTT
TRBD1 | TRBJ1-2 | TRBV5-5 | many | CASSSRGQNGYTF | TGTGCCAGCAGTTCCAGGGGACAGAATGGCTACACCTTC
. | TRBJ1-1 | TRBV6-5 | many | CASSYGRGNTEAFF | TGTGCCAGCAGTTACGGCAGGGGAAACACTGAAGCTTTCTTT
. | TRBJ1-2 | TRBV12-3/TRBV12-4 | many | CASSPLEGRYGYTF | TGTGCCAGCAGTCCCCTCGAGGGAAGGTATGGCTACACCTTC
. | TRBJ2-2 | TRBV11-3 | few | CASSLSPGDRELFF | TGTGCCAGCAGCTTATCCCCAGGTGACCGGGAGCTGTTTTTT
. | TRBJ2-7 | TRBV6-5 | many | CASSTEASYEQYF | TGTGCCAGCAGTACCGAGGCCTCCTACGAGCAGTACTTC
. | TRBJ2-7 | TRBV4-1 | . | CASSQHRVSYEQYF | TGCGCCAGCAGCCAACACCGGGTTTCCTACGAGCAGTACTTC
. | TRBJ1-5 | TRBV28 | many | CASSTPYISNQPQHF | TGTGCCAGCAGTACCCCCTACATTAGCAATCAGCCCCAGCATTTT
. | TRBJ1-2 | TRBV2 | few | CASSEDRGGYGYTF | TGTGCCAGCAGTGAAGACCGGGGAGGCTATGGCTACACCTTC
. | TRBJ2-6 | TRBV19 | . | CASSIGQGRSGAYVLTF | TGTGCCAGTAGTATCGGTCAGGGCCGCTCTGGGGCCTACGTCCTGACTTTC
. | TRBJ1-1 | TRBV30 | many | CAWSVGLGTFF | .
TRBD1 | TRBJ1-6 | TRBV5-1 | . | CASSSRDRGTSPLHF | TGCGCCAGCAGCTCCCGGGACAGGGGAACTTCACCCCTCCACTTT